These 27 T cell receptor beta chains came from one sample sequenced in a study of beta chain features in type 1 diabetes. Expressed TCRB transcripts were sequenced, since all the RNA that had been isolated was reverse transcribed. Assay used: immunoSEQ multiplex PCR; TCRdb lists only in-frame clones, some missing. The sample has a few hundred thousand clones, 9.5% to 12% seen once. Sequenced input: naive CD4+ T cells from blood. These receptors were obtained from a woman aged 25 to 45 in good health.

The table lists this clone with a few counts. The rearrangement uses TRBV4-3 and TRBJ2-1; the match to TRBD2 covers 7 bases. Germline V gene sequence: CDR1 LGHNA, CDR2 YSLEER. This CDR3 is 13 amino acids long. CDR3 region: CDRGRESYNEQFF. CDR3 in DNA: TGCGATCGAGGGCGGGAGTCCTACAATGAGCAGTTCTTC.

DNA for the CDR3: TGTGCCAGCAGTTACTCTCTAGGGGGACCCTACGAGCAGTACTTC. The encoded protein is CASSYSLGGPYEQYF. The genes are TRBV6-5 and TRBJ2-7; D perhaps matches TRBD1 (6 bases). This CDR3 contains 15 residues. Trimming left V 0 bases short and J 2 bases short, with 11 bases between. In germline, CDR1 is MNHEY, CDR2 SVGAGI.

This clone was counted a few times. The V and J genes are TRBV9 and TRBJ2-3; 7 positions match TRBD1. The CDR3 runs 15 residues. Germline V gene lookup returns CDR1 SGDLS and CDR2 YYNGEE. With V trimmed by 4 bases and J by 4 bases, 9 bases remained unmatched. Written as DNA, the CDR3 is TGTGCCAGCAGCAAAGGGGGCTATAACGCAGATACGCAGTATTTT. Protein sequence: CASSKGGYNADTQYF.

This clone has only a few counts. This sequence joins TRBV7-2 and TRBJ2-1, with TRBD2 matching over 9 bases. This CDR3 has 17 amino acids. Trimming took 2 bases from V and 4 from J; bases not matched to a gene: 9. Germline lookup yields CDR1 SGHTA and CDR2 FQGNSA. The CDR3 spells CASSLRSGAGGYNEQFF. As DNA, the CDR3 is TGTGCCAGCAGCTTACGATCTGGGGCGGGAGGGTACAATGAGCAGTTCTTC.

The chain combines TRBV6-6 with TRBJ2-7, with a weak D call TRBD1 (6 bases). Germline-derived CDR1 and CDR2 are MNHNY and SVGAGI (reference sequence). Trimming stripped 5 bases from V and 0 bases from J, with 14 bases between. This CDR3 comprises 15 residues. CDR3 nucleotides: TGTGCCAGCAGTATCCGGCGACAGGTCTCCTACGAGCAGTACTTC. Translation gives CASSIRRQVSYEQYF.

This clone was picked up a small number of times. This rearrangement joins TRBV5-4 to TRBJ2-3; D gene uncertain. V shed 4 bases and J shed 3 bases, with 15 bases lying between them. Per the germline V gene, CDR1 is SGHNT and CDR2 is YYREEE (reference sequence). This CDR3 is built from 15 residues. CDR3 region: CASSPGGDGTDTQYF. The CDR3 coding sequence is TGTGCCAGCAGCCCTGGCGGAGATGGGACAGATACGCAGTATTTT.

This clone was seen ten or more times. The rearrangement joins TRBV29-1 to TRBJ2-3; D call uncertain. V lost 7 bases to trimming and J lost 6 bases, with 11 bases between them. Germline V gives CDR1 SQVTM, CDR2 ANQGSEA. The CDR3 loop spans 11 amino acids. CDR3 in amino acids: CSANQADTQYF. For the CDR3, the DNA is TGCAGCGCCAACCAGGCGGATACGCAGTATTTT.

V is TRBV29-1 and J is TRBJ2-7, with 7 bases aligning to TRBD1. This CDR3 contains 13 residues. V lost 7 bases and J lost 7; bases outside the gene matches: 13. Germline CDR1 SQVTM, CDR2 ANQGSEA. The CDR3 DNA sequence: TGCAGCGCCGCCATGACAGGGCTGGGGGAGCAGTACTTC. This encodes CSAAMTGLGEQYF.

This sequence joins TRBV25-1 and TRBJ2-7, with 7 bases lining up with TRBD1. Germline V gives CDR1 MGHDK, CDR2 SYGVNS. V was clipped by 4 bases and J by 4 bases; unmatched bases: 7. The CDR3 spans 14 residues. CDR3 nucleotides: TGTGCCAGCAGTGGCTGGGACAGCCATTACGAGCAGTACTTC. Its translation is CASSGWDSHYEQYF.

V usage is TRBV18 and J usage is TRBJ2-1; maybe TRBD2 (6 bases). This CDR3 is 12 amino acids long. Germline V gives CDR1 KGHSH, CDR2 LQKENI. Deletions cut 6 bases from V and 16 bases from J, with 19 bases between. This chain's CDR3 is CASSAAGKMHFF. DNA of the CDR3: TGTGCCAGCTCGGCCGCGGGGAAGATGCATTTCTTC.

In its sample, this clone was seen a few times. The chain joins TRBV10-3 to TRBJ2-1; 8 positions agree with TRBD1. CDR3 length equals 14 residues. Germline assignment: CDR1 ENHRY and CDR2 SYGVKD. V lost 6 bases and J lost 8; bases outside the gene matches: 9. The CDR3 protein is CAIRGTGPYDEQFF. As DNA, the CDR3 is TGTGCCATCAGGGGGACAGGCCCTTACGATGAGCAGTTCTTC.

This clone turned up a few times. The chain joins TRBV7-9 to TRBJ2-5, with 11 bases fitting TRBD1. This CDR3 comprises 16 residues. J was trimmed by 4 bases and V by 5 bases; bases with no gene match: 9. Looked up from germline, CDR1 is SEHNR and CDR2 is FQNEAQ (reference sequence). CDR3 in DNA: TGTGCCAGCAGCCTCCGGACAGGGGGCGCGGGAGAGACCCAGTACTTC. Translation gives CASSLRTGGAGETQYF.

This clone was picked up a small number of times. An end of the junction does not agree with germline; a read error may underlie this. This rearrangement joins TRBV7-7 to TRBJ2-2; a possible D gene is TRBD1 (5 bases). CDR3 length: 12 residues. Germline V gene sequence: CDR1 SSHAT, CDR2 FNYEAQ (reference sequence). The chain's CDR3 is CASSLQGGELFF. Written as DNA, the CDR3 is TGTGCTAGCAGCTTGCAGGGCGGGGAGCTGTTTTTT.

The table lists this clone with a few counts. J is TRBJ2-5 and V is TRBV7-3, with 7 bases lining up with TRBD2. The CDR3 is 16 residues long. CDR1 SGHTA and CDR2 FQGTGA come from the germline V gene. V lost 4 bases and J lost 0; bases outside the gene matches: 8. The CDR3 DNA sequence: TGTGCCAGCAGCTCCGGGACTAACGAGTACCAAGAGACCCAGTACTTC. Residues: CASSSGTNEYQETQYF.

The chain is built from TRBV7-9 and TRBJ2-5; a weak D match, TRBD1 (6 bases). The length of the CDR3 is 15 residues. The germline V gene has CDR1 SEHNR and CDR2 FQNEAQ (reference sequence). Trimming pared 7 bases from V and 5 bases from J, leaving 20 bases between. CDR3 sequence reads: CASMSGTPVWETQYF. The CDR3 DNA reads as TGTGCCAGCATGTCCGGGACACCAGTTTGGGAGACCCAGTACTTC.

This clone was seen a handful of times. This chain joins TRBV6-1 and TRBJ2-1; TRBD2 might be the D (5 bases). The germline V gene has CDR1 MNHNS and CDR2 SASEGT. The germline V and J ends were trimmed by 10 bases and 8 bases, with 18 bases remaining between them. This CDR3 spans 13 amino acids. CDR3 bases: TGTGCCATCACACCCCAACTAGTGGATGAGCAGTTCTTC. This gives the protein CAITPQLVDEQFF.

The CDR3 spells CASSLWQGGPTDTQYF. In nucleotides, the CDR3 is TGTGCCAGCAGCTTATGGCAGGGAGGCCCCACAGATACGCAGTATTTT. The chain joins TRBV11-2 to TRBJ2-3; possible D gene TRBD2, 6 bases. Germline V gene data show CDR1 as SGHAT and CDR2 as FQNNGV. V lost 2 bases and J lost 2, with 14 bases in between. This CDR3 is built from 16 residues.

V gene TRBV11-2 combines with J gene TRBJ2-2, with D maybe TRBD1 (5 bases). This CDR3 has 15 residues. From germline, CDR1 is SGHAT and CDR2 FQNNGV. The germline V and J ends were trimmed by 5 bases and 3 bases, with 13 bases remaining between them. CDR3 nucleotide sequence: TGTGCCAGCAGCCCAGGGATATTGGACACCGGGGAGCTGTTTTTT. The encoded protein is CASSPGILDTGELFF.

This clone turned up a few times. This chain joins TRBV4-3 and TRBJ2-6; weak D call: TRBD2 (6 bases). CDR1 and CDR2 (germline): LGHNA, YSLEER. The V and J ends lost 1 base and 0 bases respectively, with 13 bases between them. CDR3 size: 18 residues. CDR3 sequence reads: CASSQALGLLSGANVLTF. DNA of the CDR3: TGCGCCAGCAGCCAAGCTTTGGGACTCCTCTCTGGGGCCAACGTCCTGACTTTC.

The CDR3 DNA follows: TGTGCCAGCAGCCCACATGGACAGGGGACGGATACGCAGTATTTT. Translating gives CASSPHGQGTDTQYF. The rearrangement uses TRBV28 and TRBJ2-3, with TRBD1 identical over 9 bases. The CDR3 loop spans 15 amino acids. Germline V lookup: CDR1 MDHEN, CDR2 SYDVKM. V was pared by 6 bases and J by 6 bases, with 10 bases of the junction left unmatched. Complete variable domain (other parts from reference TRBV28 and TRBJ2-3): DVKVTQSSRYLVKRTGEKVFLECVQDMDHENMFWYRQDPGLGLRLIYFSYDVKMKEKGDIPEGYSVSREKKERFSLILESASTNQTSMYLCASSPHGQGTDTQYFGPGTRLTVL.

The chain carries TRBV7-9 and TRBJ2-3, with D perhaps matching TRBD1 (6 bases). Per germline, CDR1 SEHNR and CDR2 FQNEAQ (reference sequence). This CDR3 has 16 residues. V lost 0 bases to trimming and J lost 1 base, with 11 bases between them. The CDR3 bases are TGTGCCAGCAGCTTAGCGGGCCAGGGGCGCACAGATACGCAGTATTTT. Translation: CASSLAGQGRTDTQYF.

The rearrangement joins TRBV5-1 to TRBJ1-5, with unresolved D. Germline V gives CDR1 SGHRS, CDR2 YFSETQ. Trimming took off 0 bases at V and 0 bases at J, with 10 bases between the two ends. This CDR3 is built from 16 residues. CDR3 bases: TGCGCCAGCAGCTTGGAGGCAGGATATAGCAATCAGCCCCAGCATTTT. Translating it yields CASSLEAGYSNQPQHF.

This clone was observed a handful of times. This chain connects TRBV27 to TRBJ2-5, with a possible D match to TRBD2 (5 bases). With 1 base removed from V and 5 bases from J, the gap between germline ends came to 11 bases. The CDR3 covers 14 residues. The germline V gene has CDR1 MNHEY and CDR2 SMNVEV (reference sequence). The CDR3 nucleotides are TGTGCCAGCAGTTTATACTCGGGATCTGAGACCCAGTACTTC. Translating it yields CASSLYSGSETQYF.

This clone was counted a few times. This chain links TRBV19 with TRBJ1-2, with D possibly TRBD1 on 6 matching bases. Deletions cut 6 bases from V and 6 bases from J, with 11 bases between. Germline values: CDR1 LNHDA, CDR2 SQIVND (reference sequence). The CDR3 spans 12 residues. The chain's CDR3 is CASRTGANGYTF. CDR3 DNA sequence: TGTGCCAGTAGGACAGGCGCCAATGGCTACACCTTC.

A few counts support this clone. The DNA for the CDR3 is TGTGCCAGCAGTTCCTATCAGCTCGGACAGGAGAGTAACTATGGCTACACCTTC. Encoded protein: CASSSYQLGQESNYGYTF. V is TRBV27 and J is TRBJ1-2, with TRBD1 matching over 7 bases. The J segment lost 1 base and the V segment lost 4 bases, leaving 15 bases of the junction unmatched. Germline values: CDR1 MNHEY, CDR2 SMNVEV (reference sequence). The CDR3 loop spans 18 amino acids.

The V gene is TRBV29-1, the J gene TRBJ2-1; TRBD2 is a possible D gene (6 bases). The CDR3 sequence is 16 residues long. CDR1 SQVTM and CDR2 ANQGSEA come from the germline V gene. V shed 7 bases and J shed 0 bases, with 19 bases lying between them. CDR3 sequence (DNA): TGCAGCGCTGGCCGAGGCGGGGTGGGCTCCTACAATGAGCAGTTCTTC. This encodes CSAGRGGVGSYNEQFF.

This clone has just a few counts. The chain recombines TRBV7-2 with TRBJ1-1, with D tentatively TRBD1 (6 bases). The CDR3 has 14 amino acids. Between the trimmed V and J ends, which lost 0 bases and 3 bases, there was a span of 8 bases. From germline, CDR1 is SGHTA and CDR2 FQGNSA. CDR3 region: CASSLARTDTEAFF. DNA for the CDR3: TGTGCCAGCAGCTTAGCCCGGACAGACACTGAAGCTTTCTTT.